This TCR beta chain is drawn from a study of early T cells in non-severe SARS-CoV-2 infection. About the study: Chains stayed unpaired after sequencing of bulk RNA from unsorted whole blood.

Unique molecular identifiers tagged individual cDNA molecules. One entry per CDR3 protein results from TCRdb running MiXCR on the 5' RACE reads. The table lists tens of thousands of distinct CDR3 sequences, approximately 10% of them singletons. A note on this clonotype: What it binds is not known.

Findings and limits, study-wide: There was a bias toward anti-spike CD8 responses in VDJdb matching, which missed private and CD4 specificities.

The V and J ends lost 5 bases and 7 bases, in that order; junction bases with no gene match: 11. The CDR3 length is 15 residues. In germline, CDR1 is SGHVS, CDR2 FQNEAQ. The specimen was whole blood, collected at baseline. This clonotype was obtained from an adult who was a healthcare worker with PCR-confirmed SARS-CoV-2 infection or an uninfected control (not recorded which). The chain employs TRBV7-8 and TRBJ2-3, with TRBD2 matching over 8 bases. The chain's CDR3 is CASSKEGLGMHTQYF. The CDR3 DNA reads TGTGCCAGCAGCAAAGAGGGACTAGGCATGCATACGCAGTATTTT.